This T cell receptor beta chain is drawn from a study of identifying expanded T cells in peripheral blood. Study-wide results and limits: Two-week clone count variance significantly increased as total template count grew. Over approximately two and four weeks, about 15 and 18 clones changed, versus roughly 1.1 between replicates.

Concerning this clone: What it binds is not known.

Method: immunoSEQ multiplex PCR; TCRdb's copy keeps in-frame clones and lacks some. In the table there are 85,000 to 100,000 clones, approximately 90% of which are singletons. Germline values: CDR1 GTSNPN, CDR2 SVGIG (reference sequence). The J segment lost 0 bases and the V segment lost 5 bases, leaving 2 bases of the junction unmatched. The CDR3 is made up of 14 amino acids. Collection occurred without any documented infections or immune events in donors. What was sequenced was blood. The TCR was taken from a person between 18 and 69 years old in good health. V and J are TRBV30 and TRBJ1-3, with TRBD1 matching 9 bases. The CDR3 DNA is TGTGCCTGGGGGACAGGGATCTCTGGAAACACCATATATTTT. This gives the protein CAWGTGISGNTIYF. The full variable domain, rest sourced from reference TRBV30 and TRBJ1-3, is SQTIHQWPATLVQPVGSPLSLECTVEGTSNPNLYWYRQAAGRGLQLLFYSVGIGQISSEVPQNLSASRPQDRQFILSSKKLLLSDSGFYLCAWGTGISGNTIYFGEGSWLTVV.